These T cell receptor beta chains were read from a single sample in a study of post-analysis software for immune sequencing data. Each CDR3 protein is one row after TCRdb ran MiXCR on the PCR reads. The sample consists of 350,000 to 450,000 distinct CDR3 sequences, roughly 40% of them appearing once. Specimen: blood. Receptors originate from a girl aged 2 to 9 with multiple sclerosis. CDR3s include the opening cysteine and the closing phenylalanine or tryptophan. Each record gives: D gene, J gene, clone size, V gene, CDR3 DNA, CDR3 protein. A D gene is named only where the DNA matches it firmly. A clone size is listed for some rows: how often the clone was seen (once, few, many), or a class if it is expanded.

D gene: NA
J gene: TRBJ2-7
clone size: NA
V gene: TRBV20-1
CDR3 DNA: TGCAGTGCTAGGCTACATAGCGACGGGATCCCCTCCTACGAGCAGTACTTC
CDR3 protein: CSARLHSDGIPSYEQYF

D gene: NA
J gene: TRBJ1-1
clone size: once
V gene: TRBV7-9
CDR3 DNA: TGTGCCAGCAAAAGACTAGAGAACACTGAAGCTTTCTTT
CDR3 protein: CASKRLENTEAFF

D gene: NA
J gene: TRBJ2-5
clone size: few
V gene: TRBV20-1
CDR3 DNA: TGCAGTGCTAGAGATTTAGGCCGGGGGCAAGAGACCCAGTACTTC
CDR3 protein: CSARDLGRGQETQYF

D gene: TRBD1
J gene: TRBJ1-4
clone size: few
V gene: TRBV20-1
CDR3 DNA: TGCAGTGCTAGACTGACAGGGGAGGGGGAAAAACTGTTTTTT
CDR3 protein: CSARLTGEGEKLFF

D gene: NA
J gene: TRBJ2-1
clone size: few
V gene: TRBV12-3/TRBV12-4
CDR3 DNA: TGTGCCAGCAGTCCACAGGAGTCATCCTGGGATGAGCAGTTCTTC
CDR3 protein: CASSPQESSWDEQFF

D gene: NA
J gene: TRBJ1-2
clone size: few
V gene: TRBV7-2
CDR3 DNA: TGTGCCAGCAGCTTAGGGAGTGAATGGTATGGCTACACCTTC
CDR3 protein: CASSLGSEWYGYTF

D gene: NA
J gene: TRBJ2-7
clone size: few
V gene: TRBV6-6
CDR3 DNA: TGTGCCAGCAGTTACTCCCTCATCGGCTCCTACGAGCAGTACTTC
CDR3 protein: CASSYSLIGSYEQYF

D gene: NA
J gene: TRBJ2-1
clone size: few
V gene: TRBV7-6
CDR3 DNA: TGTGCCAGCAGCTTAGGGGGCGGCACCTCCTACAATGAGCAGTTCTTC
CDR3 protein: CASSLGGGTSYNEQFF

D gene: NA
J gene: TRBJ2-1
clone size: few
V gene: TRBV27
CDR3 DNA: TGTGCCAGCAGTTTACGGGGCTTACTTTACAATGAGCAGTTCTTC
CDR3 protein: CASSLRGLLYNEQFF

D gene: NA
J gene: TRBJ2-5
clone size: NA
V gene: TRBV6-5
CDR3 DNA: TGTGCCAGCAGCCACCTGGAGACCCAGTACTTC
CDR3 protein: CASSHLETQYF

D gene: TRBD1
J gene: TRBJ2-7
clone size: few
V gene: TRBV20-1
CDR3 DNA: TGCAGTGCTAGGAGACAGGGTGTGTACGAGCAGTACTTC
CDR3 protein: CSARRQGVYEQYF

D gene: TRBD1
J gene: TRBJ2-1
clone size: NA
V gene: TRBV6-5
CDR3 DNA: TGTGCCAGCAGTTACTCGGGCAGAGGACAGGGGTACAATGAGCAGTTCTTC
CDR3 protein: CASSYSGRGQGYNEQFF

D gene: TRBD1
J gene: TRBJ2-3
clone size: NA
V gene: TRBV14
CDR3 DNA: TGTGCCAGCAGCCGTATACAGGGGGATGCGCAGTATTTT
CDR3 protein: CASSRIQGDAQYF

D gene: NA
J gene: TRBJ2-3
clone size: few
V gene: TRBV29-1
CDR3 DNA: TGCAGCGTTGAAGATGGCTTTTACGTTAACACAGATACGCAGTATTTT
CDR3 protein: CSVEDGFYVNTDTQYF

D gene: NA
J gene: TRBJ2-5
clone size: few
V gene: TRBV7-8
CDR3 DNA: TGTGCCAGCAGCACACAGGGGGGGCAAGAGACCCAGTACTTC
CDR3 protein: CASSTQGGQETQYF

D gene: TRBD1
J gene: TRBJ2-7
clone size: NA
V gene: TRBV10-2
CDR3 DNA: TGCGCCAGCAACTCCGGGACAGAGTACAATGAGCAGTACTTC
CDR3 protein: CASNSGTEYNEQYF